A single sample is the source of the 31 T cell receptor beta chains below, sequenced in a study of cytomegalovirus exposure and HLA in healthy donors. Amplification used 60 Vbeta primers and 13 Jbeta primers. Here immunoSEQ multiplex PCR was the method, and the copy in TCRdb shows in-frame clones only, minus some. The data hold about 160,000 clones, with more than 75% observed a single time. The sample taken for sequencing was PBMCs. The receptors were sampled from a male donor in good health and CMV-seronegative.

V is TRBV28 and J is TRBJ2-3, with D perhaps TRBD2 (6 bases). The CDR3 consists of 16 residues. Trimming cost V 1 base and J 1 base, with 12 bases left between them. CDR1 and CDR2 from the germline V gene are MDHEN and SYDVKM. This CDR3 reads CASSLSGVSGTDTQYF. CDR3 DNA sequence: TGTGCCAGCAGTTTATCGGGGGTCAGCGGCACAGATACGCAGTATTTT.

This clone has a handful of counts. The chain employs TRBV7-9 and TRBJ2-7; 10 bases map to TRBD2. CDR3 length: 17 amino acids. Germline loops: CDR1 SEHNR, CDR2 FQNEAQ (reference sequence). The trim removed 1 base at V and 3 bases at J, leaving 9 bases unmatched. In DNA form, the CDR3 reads TGTGCCAGCAGCTTAGGGGGGCTAGCGGGGGAAAACTACGAGCAGTACTTC. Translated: CASSLGGLAGENYEQYF.

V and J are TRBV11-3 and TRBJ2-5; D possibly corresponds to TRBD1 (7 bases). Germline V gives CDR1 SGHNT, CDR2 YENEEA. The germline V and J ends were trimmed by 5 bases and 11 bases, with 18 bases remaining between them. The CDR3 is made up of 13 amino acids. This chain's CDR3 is CASSLSEGAQQYF. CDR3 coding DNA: TGTGCCAGCAGCCTCTCGGAGGGGGCCCAGCAGTACTTC.

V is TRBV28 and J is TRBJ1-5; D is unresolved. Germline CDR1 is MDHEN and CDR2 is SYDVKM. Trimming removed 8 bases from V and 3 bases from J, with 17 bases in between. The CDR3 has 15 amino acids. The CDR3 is CASHPMGRDNQPQHF. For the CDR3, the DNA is TGTGCCAGCCACCCCATGGGCCGGGACAATCAGCCCCAGCATTTT.

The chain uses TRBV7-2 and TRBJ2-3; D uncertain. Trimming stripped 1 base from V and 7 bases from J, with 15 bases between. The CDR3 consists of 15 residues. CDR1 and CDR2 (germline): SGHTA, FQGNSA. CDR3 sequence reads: CASSLGGDPPNTQYF. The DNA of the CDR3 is TGTGCCAGCAGCTTAGGAGGTGACCCCCCTAATACGCAGTATTTT. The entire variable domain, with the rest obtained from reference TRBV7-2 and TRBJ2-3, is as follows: GAGVSQSPSNKVTEKGKDVELRCDPISGHTALYWYRQSLGQGLEFLIYFQGNSAPDKSGLPSDRFSAERTGGSVSTLTIQRTQQEDSAVYLCASSLGGDPPNTQYFGPGTRLTVL.

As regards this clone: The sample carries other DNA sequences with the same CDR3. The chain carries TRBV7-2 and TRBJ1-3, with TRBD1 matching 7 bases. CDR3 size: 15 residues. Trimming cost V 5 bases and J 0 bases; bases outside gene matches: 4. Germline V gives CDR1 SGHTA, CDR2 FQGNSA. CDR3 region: CASSLGQSSGNTIYF. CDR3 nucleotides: TGTGCCAGCAGCCTGGGACAGTCCTCTGGAAACACCATATATTTT.

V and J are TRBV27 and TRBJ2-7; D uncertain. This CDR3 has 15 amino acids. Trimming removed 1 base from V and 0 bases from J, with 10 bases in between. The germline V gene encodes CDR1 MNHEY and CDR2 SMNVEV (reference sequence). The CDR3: CASSLYISSSYEQYF. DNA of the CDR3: TGTGCCAGCAGTTTATACATATCTAGCTCCTACGAGCAGTACTTC.

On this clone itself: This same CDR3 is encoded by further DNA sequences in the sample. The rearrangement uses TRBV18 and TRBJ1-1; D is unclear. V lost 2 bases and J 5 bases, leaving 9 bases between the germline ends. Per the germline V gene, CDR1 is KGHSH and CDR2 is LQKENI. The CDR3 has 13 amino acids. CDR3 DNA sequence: TGTGCCAGCTCACCAGGGGAGGGAACTGAAGCTTTCTTT. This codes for CASSPGEGTEAFF.

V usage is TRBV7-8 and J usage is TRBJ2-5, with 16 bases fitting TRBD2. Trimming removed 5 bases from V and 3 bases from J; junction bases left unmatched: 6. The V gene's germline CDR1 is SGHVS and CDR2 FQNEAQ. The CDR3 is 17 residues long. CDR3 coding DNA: TGTGCCAGCAGCCTGCCGGGACTAGCGGGGGGGGAAGAGACCCAGTACTTC. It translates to CASSLPGLAGGEETQYF.

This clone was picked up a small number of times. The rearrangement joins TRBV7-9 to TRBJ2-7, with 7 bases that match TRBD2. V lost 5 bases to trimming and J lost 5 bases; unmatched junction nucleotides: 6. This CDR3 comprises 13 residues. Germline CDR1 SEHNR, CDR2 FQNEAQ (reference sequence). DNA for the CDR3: TGTGCCAGCAGCCTCAGCGGGGTAAACGAGCAGTACTTC. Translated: CASSLSGVNEQYF.

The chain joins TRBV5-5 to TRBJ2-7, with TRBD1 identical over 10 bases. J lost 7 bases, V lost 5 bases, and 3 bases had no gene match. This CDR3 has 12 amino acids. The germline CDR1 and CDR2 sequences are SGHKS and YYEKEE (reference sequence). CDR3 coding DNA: TGTGCCAGCAGATGGACAGGGGGAGAGCAGTACTTC. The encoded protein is CASRWTGGEQYF.

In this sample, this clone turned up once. The CDR3 here is CASSLNRGQETQYF. The CDR3 nucleotides read TGTGCCAGCAGCTTGAACAGGGGACAAGAGACCCAGTACTTC. The V call is TRBV5-6, the J call TRBJ2-5; 7 bases fit TRBD1. CDR1 and CDR2 (germline): SGHDT, YYEEEE. This CDR3 is 14 amino acids long. The J segment lost 2 bases and the V segment lost 1 base, leaving 2 bases of the junction unmatched.

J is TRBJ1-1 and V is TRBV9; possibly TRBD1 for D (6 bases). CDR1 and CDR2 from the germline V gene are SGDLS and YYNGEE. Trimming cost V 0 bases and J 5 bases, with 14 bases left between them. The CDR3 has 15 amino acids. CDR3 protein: CASSVGEGGVTEAFF. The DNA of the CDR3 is TGTGCCAGCAGCGTAGGGGAAGGGGGGGTGACTGAAGCTTTCTTT.

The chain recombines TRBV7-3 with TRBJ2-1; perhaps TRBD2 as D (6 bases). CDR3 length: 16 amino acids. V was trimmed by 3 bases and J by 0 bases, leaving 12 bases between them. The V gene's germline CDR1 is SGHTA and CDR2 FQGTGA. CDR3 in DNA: TGTGCCAGCAGCTTGGGGTCCGGGAGCTCCTACAATGAGCAGTTCTTC. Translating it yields CASSLGSGSSYNEQFF.

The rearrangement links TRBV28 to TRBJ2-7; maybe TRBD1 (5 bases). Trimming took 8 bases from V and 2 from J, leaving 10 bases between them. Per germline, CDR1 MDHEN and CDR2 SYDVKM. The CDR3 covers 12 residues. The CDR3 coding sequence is TGTGCCAGCGGACCGACAGCCTACGAGCAGTACTTC. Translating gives CASGPTAYEQYF.

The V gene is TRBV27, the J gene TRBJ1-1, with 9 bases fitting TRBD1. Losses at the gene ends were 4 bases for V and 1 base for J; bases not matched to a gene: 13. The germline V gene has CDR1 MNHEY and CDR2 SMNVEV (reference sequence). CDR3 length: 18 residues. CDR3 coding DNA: TGTGCCAGCAGTTACGGGACAGGGAGCGGGGTTGGGAACACTGAAGCTTTCTTT. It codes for CASSYGTGSGVGNTEAFF.

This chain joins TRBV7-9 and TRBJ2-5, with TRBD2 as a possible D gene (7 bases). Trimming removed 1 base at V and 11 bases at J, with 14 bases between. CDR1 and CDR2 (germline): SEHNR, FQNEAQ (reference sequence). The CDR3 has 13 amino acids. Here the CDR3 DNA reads TGTGCCAGCAGCTTAGAGGGGGGGAGTGAGCAGTACTTC. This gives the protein CASSLEGGSEQYF.

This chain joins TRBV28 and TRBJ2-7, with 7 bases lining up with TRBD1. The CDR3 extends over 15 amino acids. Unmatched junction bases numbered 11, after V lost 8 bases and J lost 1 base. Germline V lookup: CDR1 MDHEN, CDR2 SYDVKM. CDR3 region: CASLGQDRSSYEQYF. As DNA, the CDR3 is TGTGCCAGCTTAGGTCAGGACAGGTCTTCCTACGAGCAGTACTTC.

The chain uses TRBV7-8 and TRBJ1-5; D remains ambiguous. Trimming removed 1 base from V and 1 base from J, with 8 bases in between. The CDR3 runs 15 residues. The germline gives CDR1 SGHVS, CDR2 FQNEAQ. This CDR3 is CASSLVRGSNQPQHF. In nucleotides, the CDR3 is TGTGCCAGCAGCTTAGTACGGGGAAGCAATCAGCCCCAGCATTTT.

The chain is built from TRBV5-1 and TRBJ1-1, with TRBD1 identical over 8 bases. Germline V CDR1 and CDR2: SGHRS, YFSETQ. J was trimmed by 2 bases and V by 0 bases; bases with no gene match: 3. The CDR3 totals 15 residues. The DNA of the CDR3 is TGCGCCAGCAGCTTGGATCCAGGGGGCAACACTGAAGCTTTCTTT. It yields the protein CASSLDPGGNTEAFF.

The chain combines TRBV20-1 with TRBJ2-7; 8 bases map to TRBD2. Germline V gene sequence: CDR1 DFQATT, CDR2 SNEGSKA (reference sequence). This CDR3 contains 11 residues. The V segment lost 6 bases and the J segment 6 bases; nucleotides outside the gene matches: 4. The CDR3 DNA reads TGCAGTGCCGAGCGGGAGTTCGAGCAGTACTTC. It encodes CSAEREFEQYF.

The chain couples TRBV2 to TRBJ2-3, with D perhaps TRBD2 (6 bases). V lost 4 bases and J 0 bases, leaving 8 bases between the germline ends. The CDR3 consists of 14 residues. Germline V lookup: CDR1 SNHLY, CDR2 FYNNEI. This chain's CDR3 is CASSVGTSTDTQYF. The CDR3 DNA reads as TGTGCCAGCAGTGTTGGGACTAGCACAGATACGCAGTATTTT. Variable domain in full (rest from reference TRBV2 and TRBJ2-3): EPEVTQTPSHQVTQMGQEVILRCVPISNHLYFYWYRQILGQKVEFLVSFYNNEISEKSEIFDDQFSVERPDGSNFTLKIRSTKLEDSAMYFCASSVGTSTDTQYFGPGTRLTVL.

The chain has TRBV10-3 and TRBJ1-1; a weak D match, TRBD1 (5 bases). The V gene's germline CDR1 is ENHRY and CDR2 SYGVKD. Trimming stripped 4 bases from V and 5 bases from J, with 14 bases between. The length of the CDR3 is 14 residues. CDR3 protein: CAISGAGSQTEAFF. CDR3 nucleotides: TGTGCCATCAGTGGGGCAGGGTCTCAGACTGAAGCTTTCTTT.

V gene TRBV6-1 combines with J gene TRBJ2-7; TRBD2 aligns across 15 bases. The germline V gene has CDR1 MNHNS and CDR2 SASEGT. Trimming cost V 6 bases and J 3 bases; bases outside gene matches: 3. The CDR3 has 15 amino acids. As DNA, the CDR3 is TGTGCCAGCAGAGGGGGACTAGCGGGAGGCTACGAGCAGTACTTC. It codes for CASRGGLAGGYEQYF.

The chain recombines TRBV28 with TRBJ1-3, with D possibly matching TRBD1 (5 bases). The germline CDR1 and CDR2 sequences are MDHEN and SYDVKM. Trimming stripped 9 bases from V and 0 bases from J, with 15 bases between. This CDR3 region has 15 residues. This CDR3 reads CASRVGRNSGNTIYF. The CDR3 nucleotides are TGTGCCAGTAGGGTGGGGCGGAACTCTGGAAACACCATATATTTT.

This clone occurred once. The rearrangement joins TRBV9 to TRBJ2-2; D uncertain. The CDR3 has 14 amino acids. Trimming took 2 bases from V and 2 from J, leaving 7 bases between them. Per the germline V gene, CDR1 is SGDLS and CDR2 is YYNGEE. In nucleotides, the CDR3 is TGTGCCAGCAGCGTTAGCCTAAACACCGGGGAGCTGTTTTTT. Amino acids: CASSVSLNTGELFF.

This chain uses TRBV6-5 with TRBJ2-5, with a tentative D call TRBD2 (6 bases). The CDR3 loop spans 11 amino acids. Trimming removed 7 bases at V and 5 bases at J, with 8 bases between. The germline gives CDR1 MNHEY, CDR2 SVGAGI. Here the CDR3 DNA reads TGTGCCAGCATACGGGGGGAGACCCAGTACTTC. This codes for CASIRGETQYF.

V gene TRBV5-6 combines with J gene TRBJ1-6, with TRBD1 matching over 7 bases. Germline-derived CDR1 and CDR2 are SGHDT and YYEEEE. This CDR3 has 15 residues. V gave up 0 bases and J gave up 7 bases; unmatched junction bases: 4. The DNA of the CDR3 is TGTGCCAGCAGCTTGGTAGGGGACAGCAATTCACCCCTCCACTTT. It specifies CASSLVGDSNSPLHF. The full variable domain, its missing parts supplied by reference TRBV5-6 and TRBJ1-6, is DAGVTQSPTHLIKTRGQQVTLRCSPKSGHDTVSWYQQALGQGPQFIFQYYEEEERQRGNFPDRFSGHQFPNYSSELNVNALLLGDSALYLCASSLVGDSNSPLHFGNGTRLTVT.

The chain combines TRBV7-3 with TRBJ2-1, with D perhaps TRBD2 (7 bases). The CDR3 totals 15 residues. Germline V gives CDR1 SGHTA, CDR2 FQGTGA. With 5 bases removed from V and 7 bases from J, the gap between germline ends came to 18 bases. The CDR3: CASSPQGRGANEQFF. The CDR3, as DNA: TGTGCCAGCAGCCCTCAGGGGAGGGGAGCGAATGAGCAGTTCTTC.

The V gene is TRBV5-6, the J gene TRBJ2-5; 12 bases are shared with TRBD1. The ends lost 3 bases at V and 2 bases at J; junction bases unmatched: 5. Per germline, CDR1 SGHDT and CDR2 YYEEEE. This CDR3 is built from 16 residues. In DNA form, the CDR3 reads TGTGCCAGCAGCTCGGGGGACAGGGGGCCTCAAGAGACCCAGTACTTC. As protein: CASSSGDRGPQETQYF.

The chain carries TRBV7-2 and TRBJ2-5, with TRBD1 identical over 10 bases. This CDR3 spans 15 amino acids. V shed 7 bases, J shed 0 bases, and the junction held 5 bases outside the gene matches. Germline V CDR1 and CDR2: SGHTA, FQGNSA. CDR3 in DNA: TGTGCCAGCACACTGGGACAGGGGTACCAAGAGACCCAGTACTTC. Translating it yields CASTLGQGYQETQYF.